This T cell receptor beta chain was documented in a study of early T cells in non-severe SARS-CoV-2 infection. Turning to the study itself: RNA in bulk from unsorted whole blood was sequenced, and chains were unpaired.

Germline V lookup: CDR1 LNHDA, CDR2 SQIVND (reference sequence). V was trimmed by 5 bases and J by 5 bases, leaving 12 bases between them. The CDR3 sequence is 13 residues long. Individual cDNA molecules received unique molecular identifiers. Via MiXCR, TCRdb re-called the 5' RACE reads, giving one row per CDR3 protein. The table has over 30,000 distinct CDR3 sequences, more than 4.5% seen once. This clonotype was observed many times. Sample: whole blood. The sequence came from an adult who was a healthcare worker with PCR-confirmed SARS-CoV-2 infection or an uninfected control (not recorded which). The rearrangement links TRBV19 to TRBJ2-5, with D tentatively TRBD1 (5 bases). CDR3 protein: CASSRDWGETQYF. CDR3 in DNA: TGTGCCAGTAGTCGAGACTGGGGCGAGACCCAGTACTTC.